The 27 T cell receptor beta chains presented below share a single source sample, sequenced in a study of blood T cell repertoires in COVID-19. The assay was immunoSEQ multiplex PCR, and TCRdb's table has in-frame clones only and misses some. The sample records some 200,000 clones, roughly nine tenths being singletons. The specimen sequenced was PBMCs or T cells enriched from blood (not recorded which). All receptors derive from a woman under 30 who had recovered from COVID-19.

The chain uses TRBV29-1 and TRBJ2-2, with a possible D match to TRBD1 (5 bases). V was trimmed by 0 bases and J by 0 bases, leaving 20 bases between them. This CDR3 contains 19 residues. The germline gives CDR1 SQVTM, CDR2 ANQGSEA. The CDR3: CSVEDPDSQLSSNTGELFF. The CDR3 region has the DNA TGCAGCGTTGAAGATCCCGACAGCCAACTCTCCTCGAACACCGGGGAGCTGTTTTTT.

The rearrangement joins TRBV5-1 to TRBJ2-2, with 9 bases identical to TRBD2. Germline V gene data show CDR1 as SGHRS and CDR2 as YFSETQ. The trim removed 4 bases at V and 5 bases at J, leaving 9 bases unmatched. The CDR3 sequence is 16 residues long. The CDR3 spells CASSTSSGGRTGELFF. The CDR3 region has the DNA TGCGCCAGCAGCACCTCGAGCGGGGGGAGAACCGGGGAGCTGTTTTTT.

V is TRBV19 and J is TRBJ2-2; possible D gene TRBD2, 5 bases. This CDR3 has 13 residues. Trimming took off 7 bases at V and 4 bases at J, with 10 bases between the two ends. Germline CDR1 LNHDA, CDR2 SQIVND (reference sequence). The CDR3 DNA sequence: TGTGCCAGTAACCGGGGAAGCACCGGGGAGCTGTTTTTT. It encodes CASNRGSTGELFF.

The chain employs TRBV12-3 or TRBV12-4 and TRBJ2-1, with D uncertain. Trimming shortened V by 7 bases and J by 10 bases, and 14 bases separated the two germline ends. The CDR3 contains 12 residues. The CDR3 reads CASTPTLREQFF. For the CDR3, the DNA is TGTGCCAGCACTCCCACCTTGAGGGAGCAGTTCTTC.

The J gene is TRBJ1-1, the V gene TRBV7-9; D possibly corresponds to TRBD1 (5 bases). Germline values: CDR1 SEHNR, CDR2 FQNEAQ (reference sequence). Trimming removed 4 bases at V and 1 base at J, with 10 bases between. This CDR3 comprises 14 residues. The CDR3: CASSSATGNTEAFF. The CDR3 region has the DNA TGTGCCAGCAGCTCAGCTACAGGGAACACTGAAGCTTTCTTT.

This clone has just one count. This chain links TRBV11-2 with TRBJ1-2; TRBD1 matches at 10 bases. V dropped 1 base and J dropped 5; count of bases not matched to a gene: 16. Germline V CDR1 and CDR2: SGHAT, FQNNGV. The length of the CDR3 is 19 residues. CDR3 nucleotide sequence: TGTGCCAGCAGCTTAGGACGGGGGGGGACAGGGGCGAGTACTTATGGCTACACCTTC. Amino acids: CASSLGRGGTGASTYGYTF.

This chain links TRBV25-1 with TRBJ2-1, with TRBD2 matching 16 bases. The CDR3 covers 16 residues. CDR1 is MGHDK, CDR2 SYGVNS, per germline. J gave up 8 bases and V 3 bases, and 4 bases lay outside the gene matches. CDR3: CASSDPGTSGGDEQFF. The CDR3 DNA reads TGTGCCAGCAGTGATCCCGGGACTAGCGGGGGGGATGAGCAGTTCTTC.

J is TRBJ1-3 and V is TRBV11-1; D is unresolved. The CDR3 runs 15 residues. The V gene's germline CDR1 is SGHAT and CDR2 FQDESV (reference sequence). Trimming shortened V by 3 bases and J by 0 bases, and 9 bases separated the two germline ends. The DNA for the CDR3 is TGTGCCAGCAGCTTGAGAGTCAACTCTGGAAACACCATATATTTT. Amino acid sequence: CASSLRVNSGNTIYF.

The J gene is TRBJ2-5, the V gene TRBV5-5; possibly TRBD1 for D (5 bases). Germline V lookup: CDR1 SGHKS, CDR2 YYEKEE (reference sequence). V was trimmed by 4 bases and J by 5 bases, leaving 18 bases between them. This CDR3 is 15 amino acids long. CDR3: CASSRSIGEAETQYF. In DNA form, the CDR3 reads TGTGCCAGCAGCCGCTCTATAGGGGAAGCGGAGACCCAGTACTTC.

The gene calls are TRBV5-1 and TRBJ1-2; 10 bases align to TRBD1. The V and J ends lost 3 bases and 3 bases, in that order; junction bases with no gene match: 5. CDR3 length: 15 residues. The germline V gene has CDR1 SGHRS and CDR2 YFSETQ. In DNA, the CDR3 is TGCGCCAGCAGCTCCCGACAGGGGGCGGACTATGGCTACACCTTC. Its protein product is CASSSRQGADYGYTF. Filled out from reference TRBV5-1 and TRBJ1-2, the complete variable domain reads KAGVTQTPRYLIKTRGQQVTLSCSPISGHRSVSWYQQTPGQGLQFLFEYFSETQRNKGNFPGRFSGRQFSNSRSEMNVSTLELGDSALYLCASSSRQGADYGYTFGSGTRLTVV.

The rearrangement links TRBV15 to TRBJ2-5; 9 bases match TRBD2. The CDR3 runs to 18 residues. Germline CDR1 and CDR2: LNHNV and YYDKDF (reference sequence). V shed 5 bases and J 1 base; nucleotides not matched to a gene: 14. The CDR3 DNA reads TGTGCCACCAGCCTTAGGCTGAAGGCTAGCGGGGTCCAAGAGACCCAGTACTTC. It yields the protein CATSLRLKASGVQETQYF.

This clone was detected once. J is TRBJ1-2 and V is TRBV5-4; D remains ambiguous. The CDR3 spans 15 residues. Germline CDR1 SGHNT, CDR2 YYREEE (reference sequence). Between the trimmed V and J ends, which lost 0 bases and 4 bases, there was a span of 13 bases. The CDR3 loop reads CASSLDFSASYGYTF. The CDR3 nucleotides read TGTGCCAGCAGCTTGGATTTCAGTGCTTCCTATGGCTACACCTTC.

V is TRBV13 and J is TRBJ2-5, with D possibly TRBD2 on 6 matching bases. This CDR3 comprises 16 residues. Germline loops: CDR1 PRHDT, CDR2 FYEKMQ (reference sequence). Trimming cost V 0 bases and J 5 bases, with 16 bases left between them. In DNA form, the CDR3 reads TGTGCCAGCAGCTTAGGCCTTGCGGGGTCAGGGGAGACCCAGTACTTC. Protein product: CASSLGLAGSGETQYF.

The chain is built from TRBV30 and TRBJ1-2; D may be TRBD1 (5 bases). Trimming removed 0 bases from V and 2 bases from J, with 13 bases in between. Germline values: CDR1 GTSNPN, CDR2 SVGIG (reference sequence). The CDR3 has 15 amino acids. CDR3 nucleotides: TGTGCCTGGAGTGTATCTCGGGCAGGGAACTATGGCTACACCTTC. Amino acid sequence: CAWSVSRAGNYGYTF.

This clone came up once. CDR3 DNA sequence: TGCGCCAGCAGCTTGTGGTCAGGTGATACCAATGAGCAGTTCTTC. It is translated as CASSLWSGDTNEQFF. The chain combines TRBV5-1 with TRBJ2-1; no firm D call. The CDR3 is 15 amino acids. V lost 1 base and J 6 bases, leaving 14 bases between the germline ends. The germline CDR1 and CDR2 sequences are SGHRS and YFSETQ.

V and J are TRBV28 and TRBJ2-7; a weak D match, TRBD1 (6 bases). This CDR3 has 14 amino acids. V was clipped by 6 bases and J by 2 bases, with 14 bases between them. Germline V gene lookup returns CDR1 MDHEN and CDR2 SYDVKM. CDR3: CASRPSDSPYEQYF. In DNA, the CDR3 is TGTGCCAGCAGACCGTCGGACAGCCCCTACGAGCAGTACTTC. The entire variable domain, with the rest obtained from reference TRBV28 and TRBJ2-7, is as follows: DVKVTQSSRYLVKRTGEKVFLECVQDMDHENMFWYRQDPGLGLRLIYFSYDVKMKEKGDIPEGYSVSREKKERFSLILESASTNQTSMYLCASRPSDSPYEQYFGPGTRLTVT.

V is TRBV4-1 and J is TRBJ1-2, with TRBD1 as a possible D gene (5 bases). Per germline, CDR1 MGHRA and CDR2 YSYEKL. V was shortened by 0 bases and J by 5 bases, with 13 bases between the two germline ends. This CDR3 is built from 15 residues. CDR3 sequence: CASSQDETGAYGYTF. The CDR3 DNA is TGCGCCAGCAGCCAAGATGAAACAGGTGCATATGGCTACACCTTC.

V and J are TRBV11-2 and TRBJ2-1; a possible D gene is TRBD2 (7 bases). This CDR3 region has 14 residues. Trimming pared 5 bases from V and 8 bases from J, leaving 16 bases between. CDR1 and CDR2 (germline): SGHAT, FQNNGV. CDR3 in amino acids: CASSPSPGGYEQFF. The CDR3 DNA reads TGTGCCAGCAGCCCGAGCCCGGGGGGCTATGAGCAGTTCTTC.

Comment on this clone: In the same sample, other DNA sequences code for this CDR3. V is TRBV7-9 and J is TRBJ2-7, with 10 bases identical to TRBD1. CDR1 SEHNR and CDR2 FQNEAQ come from the germline V gene (reference sequence). This CDR3 is built from 14 residues. The V and J ends lost 5 bases and 2 bases, in that order; junction bases with no gene match: 3. CDR3 sequence reads: CASSLGTGAYEQYF. CDR3 DNA sequence: TGTGCCAGCAGCCTCGGGACAGGGGCCTACGAGCAGTACTTC.

The rearrangement joins TRBV30 to TRBJ1-1; D possibly corresponds to TRBD1 (5 bases). With 4 bases removed from V and 7 bases from J, the gap between germline ends came to 13 bases. The CDR3 is 12 residues long. Germline loops: CDR1 GTSNPN, CDR2 SVGIG (reference sequence). The CDR3 nucleotides are TGTGCCTGGAATCAGGGTGGCCTTGAAGCTTTCTTT. It encodes CAWNQGGLEAFF.

The chain employs TRBV3-1 (or the pseudogene TRBV3-2) and TRBJ2-1; 7 bases fit TRBD2. This CDR3 has 15 residues. The V gene end was trimmed by 0 bases and the J gene end by 9 bases; junction bases not matched to a gene: 8. Germline CDR1 reads LGHDT; CDR2 reads YNNKEL (reference sequence). CDR3 sequence: CASSQEPGGAVEQFF. In nucleotides, the CDR3 is TGTGCCAGCAGCCAAGAGCCGGGGGGTGCCGTTGAGCAGTTCTTC.

The chain has TRBV10-2 and TRBJ1-4, with 7 bases identical to TRBD1. CDR3 length equals 14 residues. From germline, CDR1 is WSHSY and CDR2 SAAADI. The J segment lost 13 bases and the V segment lost 5 bases, leaving 13 bases of the junction unmatched. In DNA form, the CDR3 reads TGCGCCAGCAGTAGGGACAGTCTGGTCGGGAGACTGTTTTTT. Its translation is CASSRDSLVGRLFF.

The J gene is TRBJ1-6, the V gene TRBV19; 7 positions agree with TRBD1. From germline, CDR1 is LNHDA and CDR2 SQIVND (reference sequence). Trimming cost V 8 bases and J 1 base; bases outside gene matches: 17. The length of the CDR3 is 19 residues. In nucleotides, the CDR3 is TGTGCCAGTTCCTGGACAGGCGTCTCTGGTAAATCCTATAATTCACCCCTCCACTTT. Protein: CASSWTGVSGKSYNSPLHF.

This clone was observed a single time. This rearrangement joins TRBV20-1 to TRBJ1-1; TRBD1 might be the D (5 bases). V was clipped by 8 bases and J by 7 bases, with 14 bases between them. Germline-derived CDR1 and CDR2 are DFQATT and SNEGSKA (reference sequence). This CDR3 spans 11 amino acids. The CDR3 is CSRDRVYEAFF. In DNA, the CDR3 is TGCAGTAGAGACAGAGTTTATGAAGCTTTCTTT.

V usage is TRBV4-2 and J usage is TRBJ2-7, with TRBD1 as a possible D gene (6 bases). V lost 3 bases to trimming and J lost 5 bases, with 17 bases between them. This CDR3 is 15 amino acids long. Germline V gene data show CDR1 as LGHNA and CDR2 as YNFKEQ. CDR3 residues: CASSHEQGILDEQYF. The CDR3 DNA is TGTGCCAGCAGCCACGAACAGGGAATTTTAGACGAGCAGTACTTC.

The chain couples TRBV18 to TRBJ1-6; possible D gene TRBD1, 6 bases. This CDR3 spans 16 amino acids. Trimming took 3 bases from V and 0 from J, leaving 9 bases between them. Germline V lookup: CDR1 KGHSH, CDR2 LQKENI. CDR3 protein: CASSPTGSSYNSPLHF. In DNA form, the CDR3 reads TGTGCCAGCTCACCTACAGGGAGCTCCTATAATTCACCCCTCCACTTT.

The chain recombines TRBV30 with TRBJ2-3; 10 bases are shared with TRBD1. V trimming: 8 bases; J trimming: 5 bases; junction bases outside the gene matches: 10. The CDR3 consists of 14 residues. Per the germline V gene, CDR1 is GTSNPN and CDR2 is SVGIG (reference sequence). The DNA of the CDR3 is TGTGCCCGGGAGGGACAGGGGCCTGGAGATACGCAGTATTTT. Protein product: CAREGQGPGDTQYF.